These T cell receptor beta chains were read from a single sample in a study of blood T cell repertoires in COVID-19. Libraries were prepared by immunoSEQ multiplex PCR; TCRdb keeps only in-frame clonotypes and omits some of them. Among 350,000 to 400,000 clones listed, nearly 90% were seen once. Sequencing input: peripheral blood. The origin of the receptors is a young man with active or convalescent COVID-19. Each CDR3 is given without its conserved first and last residue.

TRBV28	ASTLGGYTEAF
TRBV4-1	ASRLGGTYNEQF
TRBV10-1	ASSATGNQPQH
TRBV9	ASSVGTQGRETQY
TRBV4-1	ASSQDRDTEAF
TRBV3-1/TRBV3-2	ASSQGAMGLQNYEQY
TRBV7-2	ASSSDRGRTRT
TRBV28	ASSRAGGHTEAF
TRBV6-2/TRBV6-3	ASSSFGGSTDTQY
TRBV5-1	ASSLRPGGASQEQY
TRBV14	ASSLTGDIVSPLH
TRBV7-9	ASSLGPSDQH
TRBV19	ASSERTGIAYNSPLH
TRBV29-1	SVGTGIRTTNEKLF
TRBV7-2	ASSVAGVTQETQY
TRBV6-4	ASRGTSGTSDTQY
TRBV7-9	ASSLSPGGPWYDEQF
TRBV18	ASSLGQTRGYT
TRBV2	ASSADSPLH
TRBV25-1	ASPRRSGNTIY
TRBV7-9	ASSGTGGTTEAF
TRBV15	ATSRVRPGQGQGYT
TRBV28	ASSSRAIREDRIYSNQPQH
TRBV9	ASSVGGWEIAGASGELF
TRBV5-5	ASSNSYGYT
TRBV27	ASSFVRTDTQY
TRBV7-7	ASSPGLAATSSYEQY
TRBV25-1	ASSAEGWTEAF
TRBV4-2	ASSQVGQLLGNTIY
TRBV7-3	ASSLGTYNEQF
TRBV2	ASRDRDGNEKLF
TRBV28	ASSLAPSGGAYEQY
TRBV5-1	ASSYTQGVYGYT
TRBV19	ASSERAQGATNYGYT
TRBV7-9	ASSSQGFGRGYT
TRBV29-1	SVSQGGTEAF
TRBV7-2	ASSLGRISNQPQH
TRBV19	ASKSRNTEAF
TRBV28	ASSLPRATGELF
TRBV11-2	ASSFPGTAFNYEQY
TRBV29-1	SAPASGSWKQF
TRBV19	ASSIGQAGPS
TRBV9	ASSVVGSGSNTGELF
TRBV28	ASSLSPGELF
TRBV6-4	ASRDTTGVGHGYT
TRBV18	ASSPQDTQY
TRBV28	ASSLFPSGGRAIEQF
TRBV5-1	ASSGTANSGNTIY
TRBV10-3	AISAGDTTNEKLF
TRBV7-2	ASSLVASAGGRHNEQF
TRBV19	ASSIRTTSDNEQF
TRBV9	ASSVEGQGGSPLH
TRBV19	ASSPGTDNSPLH
TRBV15	ATSRDRGLNSPLH
TRBV7-2	ASSLRFGGQADTQY